The 32 T cell receptor beta chains given below trace back to one sample, sequenced in a study of glioma-infiltrating T cells. Using RNA template, CDR3s of TCR alpha and beta were amplified with iRepertoire arm-PCR. TCRdb re-called the multiplex PCR reads with MiXCR, one entry per CDR3 protein. The sample carries over 130,000 distinct CDR3 sequences, approximately 40% recorded once. Sequenced material: glioma tissue, nonneoplastic brain tissue, or PBMCs (not recorded which). These receptors were obtained from a human donor with low-grade glioma or glioblastoma, undergoing nonglioma brain surgery, or in good health (not recorded which).

The chain combines TRBV6-2 or TRBV6-3 with TRBJ2-2; 7 nucleotides line up with TRBD1. Trimming took 7 bases from V and 5 from J; bases not matched to a gene: 4. Germline values: CDR1 MNHEY, CDR2 SVGEGT. The CDR3 has 13 amino acids. Written as DNA, the CDR3 is TGTGCCAGCAACCTACAGGGGACCGGGGAGCTGTTTTTT. It encodes CASNLQGTGELFF.

The chain combines TRBV6-2 or TRBV6-3 with TRBJ2-5; 12 bases agree with TRBD2. Losses at the gene ends were 6 bases for V and 3 bases for J; bases not matched to a gene: 11. The germline V gene encodes CDR1 MNHEY and CDR2 SVGEGT. The CDR3 is 17 amino acids. The CDR3 DNA reads TGTGCCAGCAGCCAAAATCTAGCGGGGGGGCCAGAAGAGACCCAGTACTTC. Encoded protein: CASSQNLAGGPEETQYF.

This clonotype showed up just a few times. The chain employs TRBV7-9 and TRBJ1-1, with 8 positions matching TRBD1. Germline CDR1 is SEHNR and CDR2 is FQNEAQ (reference sequence). V was pared by 6 bases and J by 13 bases, with 22 bases of the junction left unmatched. CDR3 length equals 16 residues. The CDR3 DNA sequence: TGTGCCAGCAGAACACCCGACGGGACAGGTCCACTGGGGGTTTTCTTT. Translating it yields CASRTPDGTGPLGVFF.

J is TRBJ2-7 and V is TRBV28; D might be TRBD2 (6 bases). This CDR3 has 15 amino acids. In germline, CDR1 is MDHEN, CDR2 SYDVKM. Trimming took off 3 bases at V and 3 bases at J, with 15 bases between the two ends. The CDR3 sequence is CASSFGGEGSYEQYF. For the CDR3, the DNA is TGTGCCAGCAGTTTCGGGGGTGAGGGAAGCTACGAGCAGTACTTC.

This clonotype occurred many times. The chain joins TRBV7-9 to TRBJ2-7; D ambiguous. Trimming left V 1 base short and J 3 bases short, with 4 bases between. CDR3 length: 12 residues. Germline V lookup: CDR1 SEHNR, CDR2 FQNEAQ (reference sequence). The CDR3 region is CASSLVDYEQYF. In DNA form, the CDR3 reads TGTGCCAGCAGCTTAGTCGACTACGAGCAGTACTTC.

CDR3 in DNA: TGTGCCAGCAGTTTACGGGGCTACGAGCAGTACTTC. This sequence encodes CASSLRGYEQYF. The V call is TRBV28, the J call TRBJ2-7; the D gene is possibly TRBD2 (5 bases). Per the germline V gene, CDR1 is MDHEN and CDR2 is SYDVKM. The CDR3 consists of 12 residues. Trimming cost V 2 bases and J 3 bases, with 5 bases left between them.

The rearrangement uses TRBV20-1 and TRBJ2-7; D may be TRBD1 or TRBD2 (7 bases each). This CDR3 contains 15 residues. CDR1 and CDR2 from the germline V gene are DFQATT and SNEGSKA (reference sequence). Trimming took 3 bases from V and 7 from J, leaving 22 bases between them. Written as DNA, the CDR3 is TGCAGTGCTAGGGGGGAGGGACAGTTTGAGCGGGAGCAGTACTTC. Translation gives CSARGEGQFEREQYF.

This clonotype has a single count. One base away lies a much larger clone, so this may be a sequencing read error. The CDR3 loop reads CAGSYSYRDTEAFF. DNA of the CDR3: TGTGCCGGCAGTTACTCGTACAGGGACACTGAAGCTTTCTTT. This chain links TRBV6-5 with TRBJ1-1; tentatively, D is TRBD1 (6 bases). This CDR3 contains 14 residues. The germline gives CDR1 MNHEY, CDR2 SVGAGI.

V usage is TRBV4-1 and J usage is TRBJ1-5; D not certain. Germline V CDR1 and CDR2: MGHRA, YSYEKL. This CDR3 is 14 amino acids long. The V gene lost 0 bases and the J gene lost 7 bases, with 10 bases spanning the gap. The CDR3 sequence is CASSQEGNIQPQHF. DNA for the CDR3: TGCGCCAGCAGCCAAGAAGGCAACATCCAGCCCCAGCATTTT.

V gene TRBV27 combines with J gene TRBJ2-7; D is undetermined. Germline V gives CDR1 MNHEY, CDR2 SMNVEV (reference sequence). CDR3 length equals 12 residues. V dropped 4 bases and J dropped 2 bases, with 6 bases sitting between them. The DNA for the CDR3 is TGTGCCAGCAGTTCCAAAGCCTACGAGCAGTACTTC. This codes for CASSSKAYEQYF.

This clonotype was counted a few times. This chain links TRBV4-3 with TRBJ2-3; 10 bases match TRBD1. The CDR3 is 17 amino acids. V was clipped by 4 bases and J by 4 bases; unmatched bases: 11. Germline V gives CDR1 LGHNA, CDR2 YSLEER. The CDR3: CASSLDWGQGNSDTQYF. DNA of the CDR3: TGCGCCAGCAGCCTGGACTGGGGACAGGGGAATTCAGATACGCAGTATTTT.

This clonotype was seen only a few times. The rearrangement links TRBV28 to TRBJ2-3; TRBD2 matches 7 bases. This CDR3 spans 16 amino acids. Germline CDR1 is MDHEN and CDR2 is SYDVKM. Trimming cost V 3 bases and J 2 bases; bases outside gene matches: 8. DNA of the CDR3: TGTGCCAGCAGTTTTCCCGCTAGCGGAGCCACAGATACGCAGTATTTT. Translated: CASSFPASGATDTQYF. The full variable domain, in which reference TRBV28 and TRBJ2-3 provide the parts outside the CDR3, is DVKVTQSSRYLVKRTGEKVFLECVQDMDHENMFWYRQDPGLGLRLIYFSYDVKMKEKGDIPEGYSVSREKKERFSLILESASTNQTSMYLCASSFPASGATDTQYFGPGTRLTVL.

This clonotype has just a few counts. The V gene is TRBV6-6, the J gene TRBJ2-1; D may be TRBD1 (5 bases). The V end was cut by 2 bases, the J end by 7 bases, with 9 bases between. The CDR3 is 13 amino acids. Germline V gene data show CDR1 as MNHNY and CDR2 as SVGAGI (reference sequence). The CDR3 protein is CASSYQGRNEQFF. DNA of the CDR3: TGTGCCAGCAGTTACCAGGGAAGGAATGAGCAGTTCTTC.

This clonotype was seen a few times. The rearrangement joins TRBV28 to TRBJ1-1, with unresolved D. Germline V gene sequence: CDR1 MDHEN, CDR2 SYDVKM. The germline V and J ends were trimmed by 5 bases and 5 bases, with 15 bases remaining between them. The CDR3 loop spans 14 amino acids. CDR3 in DNA: TGTGCCAGCAGTATTCTTAGCCGGTTGACTGAAGCTTTCTTT. Encoded protein: CASSILSRLTEAFF. Based on the CDR3 plus reference TRBV28 and TRBJ1-1, the full variable domain is DVKVTQSSRYLVKRTGEKVFLECVQDMDHENMFWYRQDPGLGLRLIYFSYDVKMKEKGDIPEGYSVSREKKERFSLILESASTNQTSMYLCASSILSRLTEAFFGQGTRLTVV.

This clonotype was seen just once. This CDR3 is CASSAGQIYGYTF. The CDR3, as DNA: TGTGCCAGCAGTGCGGGACAAATCTATGGCTACACCTTC. The V and J genes are TRBV2 and TRBJ1-2, with D perhaps TRBD1 (6 bases). This CDR3 region has 13 residues. V gave up 4 bases and J gave up 4 bases, with 10 bases separating them. The germline V gene encodes CDR1 SNHLY and CDR2 FYNNEI.

J is TRBJ1-5 and V is TRBV2; D is undetermined. Trimming pared 3 bases from V and 7 bases from J, leaving 4 bases between. This CDR3 has 11 amino acids. Germline-derived CDR1 and CDR2 are SNHLY and FYNNEI. As DNA, the CDR3 is TGTGCCAGCAGTGATGGGCAGCCCCAGCATTTT. Its protein product is CASSDGQPQHF.

A note on this clonotype: A clone one base away is much larger, so this may be a read error. The chain has TRBV27 and TRBJ1-6, with a tentative D call TRBD1 (5 bases). The germline V gene encodes CDR1 MNHEY and CDR2 SMNVEV (reference sequence). The CDR3 sequence is 14 residues long. The CDR3 region is CASSLDSPASPPHF. CDR3 coding DNA: TGTGCCAGCAGTTTAGACAGTCCAGCCTCACCCCCCCACTTT.

This clonotype was counted a few times. V usage is TRBV19 and J usage is TRBJ2-1; 9 bases match TRBD1. Trimming at V came to 6 bases and at J to 7 bases, leaving 7 bases not matched to a gene. The CDR3 is made up of 14 amino acids. CDR1 is LNHDA, CDR2 SQIVND, per germline (reference sequence). The CDR3 bases are TGTGCCAGTAGCCGCCGGGACAGGGCAAATGAGCAGTTCTTC. Translating gives CASSRRDRANEQFF. The full variable domain, rest sourced from reference TRBV19 and TRBJ2-1, is DGGITQSPKYLFRKEGQNVTLSCEQNLNHDAMYWYRQDPGQGLRLIYYSQIVNDFQKGDIAEGYSVSREKKESFPLTVTSAQKNPTAFYLCASSRRDRANEQFFGPGTRLTVL.

This clonotype was seen once. The chain carries TRBV6-1 and TRBJ2-1; D might be TRBD2 (5 bases). Looked up from germline, CDR1 is MNHNS and CDR2 is SASEGT. The CDR3 totals 13 residues. Trimming took 10 bases from V and 6 from J, leaving 16 bases between them. In DNA form, the CDR3 reads TGTGCCACCTTCGCGAACGGAGGCAATGAGCAGTTCTTC. Translation: CATFANGGNEQFF.

The rearrangement links TRBV6-5 to TRBJ2-1; D ambiguous. Germline CDR1 and CDR2: MNHEY and SVGAGI. V dropped 6 bases and J dropped 0 bases, with 12 bases sitting between them. This CDR3 region has 15 residues. The CDR3 nucleotides are TGTGCCAGCAGCTTTCCGGAGAGCTCCTACAATGAGCAGTTCTTC. It is translated as CASSFPESSYNEQFF.

The chain employs TRBV20-1 and TRBJ1-3; a weak D match, TRBD1 (5 bases). Germline V gives CDR1 DFQATT, CDR2 SNEGSKA (reference sequence). V lost 6 bases and J lost 2, with 17 bases in between. CDR3 length: 15 residues. The CDR3 is CSAEPQGKPGNTIYF. Written as DNA, the CDR3 is TGCAGTGCCGAACCCCAGGGCAAACCTGGAAACACCATATATTTT.

The chain couples TRBV20-1 to TRBJ2-7, with D perhaps TRBD2 (6 bases). V lost 1 base and J 5 bases, leaving 12 bases between the germline ends. The CDR3 is 13 residues long. Germline assignment: CDR1 DFQATT and CDR2 SNEGSKA (reference sequence). The CDR3 sequence is CSARVGGGHEQYF. CDR3 bases: TGCAGTGCTAGAGTGGGGGGTGGGCACGAGCAGTACTTC.

Comments on this clonotype: Germline is not matched at one junction end, which may reflect a read error. This chain uses TRBV9 with TRBJ2-2; 9 bases are shared with TRBD2. Germline CDR1 and CDR2: SGDLS and YYNGEE. This CDR3 has 16 amino acids. CDR3 sequence reads: CARSVVVAGDPGELFF. DNA of the CDR3: TGTGCCCGCAGCGTAGTAGTAGCGGGAGACCCCGGGGAGCTGTTTTTT.

The chain recombines TRBV28 with TRBJ1-1, with 8 bases fitting TRBD1. The junction had 11 bases not matched to a gene; V was cut back by 7 bases and J by 7 bases. This CDR3 spans 14 amino acids. Germline assignment: CDR1 MDHEN and CDR2 SYDVKM. The DNA of the CDR3 is TGTGCCAGCACCCTGGTGGGACAGGAGGGTGAAGCTTTCTTT. Translating gives CASTLVGQEGEAFF.

The V and J genes are TRBV7-2 and TRBJ1-4, with D hard to call. Germline lookup yields CDR1 SGHTA and CDR2 FQGNSA. The CDR3 has 12 amino acids. Trimming took 3 bases from V and 7 from J, leaving 6 bases between them. The chain's CDR3 is CASSFPGEKLFF. CDR3 DNA sequence: TGTGCCAGCAGCTTCCCGGGTGAAAAACTGTTTTTT. The full variable domain, completed using reference TRBV7-2 and TRBJ1-4, is GAGVSQSPSNKVTEKGKDVELRCDPISGHTALYWYRQSLGQGLEFLIYFQGNSAPDKSGLPSDRFSAERTGGSVSTLTIQRTQQEDSAVYLCASSFPGEKLFFGSGTQLSVL.

In this sample, this clonotype turned up a few times. The gene calls are TRBV12-3 or TRBV12-4 and TRBJ1-1; TRBD1 aligns across 9 bases. V was clipped by 6 bases and J by 4 bases; unmatched bases: 3. There are 13 residues in the CDR3. CDR3: CASSRGQGTEAFF. The CDR3 nucleotides are TGTGCCAGCAGCCGGGGACAGGGCACTGAAGCTTTCTTT.

V gene TRBV7-2 combines with J gene TRBJ2-2; 8 bases fit TRBD2. Germline CDR1 SGHTA, CDR2 FQGNSA. V trimming: 0 bases; J trimming: 1 base; junction bases outside the gene matches: 4. The CDR3 consists of 17 residues. As DNA, the CDR3 is TGTGCCAGCAGCTTAGCCTCGGGGGGGATGAACACCGGGGAGCTGTTTTTT. As protein: CASSLASGGMNTGELFF.

This clonotype came up many times. This chain's CDR3 is CASNRDSNQPQHF. DNA of the CDR3: TGTGCCAGCAATAGAGACAGCAATCAGCCCCAGCATTTT. The chain carries TRBV2 and TRBJ1-5; D unresolved. Trimming took off 7 bases at V and 1 base at J, with 8 bases between the two ends. The CDR3 has 13 amino acids. Germline lookup yields CDR1 SNHLY and CDR2 FYNNEI.

In DNA, the CDR3 is TGTGCCAGCAGTAATAACCCAAATCAGCCCCAGCATTTT. Translating gives CASSNNPNQPQHF. V is TRBV6-2 or TRBV6-3 and J is TRBJ1-5; D uncertain. The CDR3 loop spans 13 amino acids. Germline loops: CDR1 MNHEY, CDR2 SVGEGT. Deletions cut 5 bases from V and 4 bases from J, with 9 bases between.

This chain links TRBV20-1 with TRBJ2-1; TRBD2 aligns across 7 bases. J gave up 3 bases and V 0 bases, and 8 bases lay outside the gene matches. The germline V gene encodes CDR1 DFQATT and CDR2 SNEGSKA (reference sequence). The CDR3 covers 16 residues. CDR3 residues: CSAREDASGYYNEQFF. The CDR3 region has the DNA TGCAGTGCTAGAGAGGACGCTAGCGGATACTACAATGAGCAGTTCTTC.

This clonotype has a handful of counts. The chain joins TRBV20-1 to TRBJ1-4; 8 bases are a match to TRBD1. The CDR3 spans 14 residues. Germline loops: CDR1 DFQATT, CDR2 SNEGSKA (reference sequence). V was pared by 3 bases and J by 7 bases, with 7 bases of the junction left unmatched. The CDR3 region has the DNA TGCAGTGCTAGGTCAGGGGGCGCATCTGAAAAACTGTTTTTT. Protein sequence: CSARSGGASEKLFF.

In its sample, this clonotype was seen many times. The rearrangement links TRBV27 to TRBJ2-7, with 10 bases matching TRBD1. J was trimmed by 7 bases and V by 8 bases; bases with no gene match: 8. The CDR3 contains 13 residues. CDR1 MNHEY and CDR2 SMNVEV come from the germline V gene (reference sequence). CDR3 protein: CASARQGAREQYF. The CDR3 nucleotides read TGTGCCAGCGCGAGACAGGGGGCGAGAGAGCAGTACTTC.